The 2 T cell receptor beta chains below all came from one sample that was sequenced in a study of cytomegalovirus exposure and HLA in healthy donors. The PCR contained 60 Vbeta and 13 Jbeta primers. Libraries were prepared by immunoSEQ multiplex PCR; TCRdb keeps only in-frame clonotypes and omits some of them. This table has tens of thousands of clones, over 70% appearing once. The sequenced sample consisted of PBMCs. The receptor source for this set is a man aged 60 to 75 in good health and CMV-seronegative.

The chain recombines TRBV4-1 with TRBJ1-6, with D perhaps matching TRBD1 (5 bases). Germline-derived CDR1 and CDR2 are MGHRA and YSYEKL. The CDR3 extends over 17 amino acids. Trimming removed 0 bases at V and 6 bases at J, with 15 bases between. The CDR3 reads CASSQESRQPTNSPLHF. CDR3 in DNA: TGCGCCAGCAGCCAAGAAAGCCGACAGCCCACTAATTCACCCCTCCACTTT.

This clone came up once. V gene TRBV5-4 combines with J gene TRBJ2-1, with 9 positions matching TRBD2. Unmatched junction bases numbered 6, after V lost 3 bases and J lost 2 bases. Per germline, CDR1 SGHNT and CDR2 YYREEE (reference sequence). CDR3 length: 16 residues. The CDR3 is CASSSVAGAAYNEQFF. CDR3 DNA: TGTGCCAGCAGCTCCGTAGCGGGAGCGGCCTACAATGAGCAGTTCTTC.